This T cell receptor (beta chain) appears in the sequencing data of a study of blood T cell repertoires in COVID-19. Study at large: COVID-19 samples collected from the United States, Italy and Spain covered acute and convalescent phases. From T cells, B-cell-depleted T cells, or PBMCs came the material, which was cDNA or gDNA.

From germline, CDR1 is GTSNPN and CDR2 SVGIG (reference sequence). The V gene lost 2 bases and the J gene lost 1 base, with 8 bases spanning the gap. The CDR3 extends over 13 amino acids. This clone occurred once. Under the authors' procedure: Cell counts per sample came from amplifying reference gene primers. Some clones are missing from TCRdb's copy, which holds only in-frame ones; the method was immunoSEQ multiplex PCR. Clone size and V and J calls were adopted from that table, with D and trimming inferred from the DNA. The sample yields 35,000 to 45,000 clones, 65% to 90% seen once. The V call is TRBV30, the J call TRBJ1-1; D is possibly TRBD1 (5 bases). The sequence was collected from a human donor in a cohort sampled during active COVID-19. The specimen sequenced was peripheral blood. CDR3 sequence reads: CAWSTQENTEAFF. Written as DNA, the CDR3 is TGTGCCTGGAGTACACAGGAGAACACTGAAGCTTTCTTT.